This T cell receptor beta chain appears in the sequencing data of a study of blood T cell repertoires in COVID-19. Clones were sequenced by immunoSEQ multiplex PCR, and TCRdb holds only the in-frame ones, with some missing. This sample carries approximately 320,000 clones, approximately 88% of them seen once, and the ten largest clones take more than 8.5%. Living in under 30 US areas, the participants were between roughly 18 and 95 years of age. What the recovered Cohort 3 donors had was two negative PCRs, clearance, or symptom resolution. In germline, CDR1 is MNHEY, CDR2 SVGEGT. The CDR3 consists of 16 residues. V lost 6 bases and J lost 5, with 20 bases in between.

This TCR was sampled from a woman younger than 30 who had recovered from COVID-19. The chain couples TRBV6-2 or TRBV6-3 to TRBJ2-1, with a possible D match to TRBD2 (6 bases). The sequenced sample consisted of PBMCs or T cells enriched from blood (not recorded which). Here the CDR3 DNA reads TGTGCCAGCAGCCCCAGGCCGGGACTTGGGGACAATGAGCAGTTCTTC. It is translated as CASSPRPGLGDNEQFF.